The following is a TCR beta chain sequence with its context. Its matching antigen is unknown. The V and J ends lost 6 bases and 3 bases respectively, with 16 bases between them. The CDR3 totals 14 residues. The germline gives CDR1 DFQATT, CDR2 SNEGSKA (reference sequence). For TCR, cDNA came from 5'RACE template switching, which added a universal primer site and UMIs. TCRdb re-analysed the 5' RACE reads in MiXCR, keeping a single row per CDR3 protein. The sample includes 200,000 to 250,000 distinct CDR3 sequences, approximately 3.3% seen only once; the top ten take about 3.3%. The data were taken from a study of T cells after yellow fever vaccination. Overall study results and limits: A small share of clonotypes appeared in both CD4 and CD8 compartments. Post-booster samples contained most primary-vaccination clones (just under 98% CD4, 70% to 90% CD8).

The TCR originated in a man aged 18 to 30 who received the YFV17D yellow fever vaccine. The J gene is TRBJ2-3, the V gene TRBV20-1; D is perhaps TRBD2 (5 bases). This sample comprised CD4+ T cells sorted from PBMCs, obtained 10 days after the yellow fever booster vaccination. In DNA, the CDR3 is TGCAGTGCCTCCCTGGCCGGGGTGACAGATACGCAGTATTTT. Residues: CSASLAGVTDTQYF.